This entry concerns a single T cell receptor (beta chain). CDR3 length: 17 residues. This entry is derived from a study of T-cell reconstitution after alpha-beta-depleted transplantation in children. Unique molecular identifiers featured in how the TCRbeta library was prepared. TCRdb reanalysed the PCR reads using MiXCR and keeps one entry per CDR3 protein. Of about 400,000 distinct CDR3 sequences listed, roughly 20% are singletons. This chain connects TRBV21-1 to TRBJ1-5; the table names TRBD1, a call not compared with the DNA. TRBV21-1 is a documented pseudogene. The material was PBMCs from the stem cell graft donor, obtained from the stem cell graft. The receptor was isolated from a human donor who donated a stem cell graft to a child with acute myeloid leukemia. As DNA, the CDR3 is TGTGCCAGCAGCCCAAATCTGCTTCAGGGTCCATGTGAGCCCCAGCATTTT. It translates to CASSPNLLQGPCEPQHF.